A selection of T cell receptor beta chains follows, all from one sample in a study of T cells in Graves' hyperthyroidism and ophthalmopathy. TCRdb ran MiXCR on the multiplex PCR reads and lists one entry per CDR3 protein. The sample consists of around 520,000 distinct CDR3 sequences, about 24% of them appearing once. The specimen sequenced was blood. These receptors all come from a woman aged 25-40 years with Graves' ophthalmopathy. CDR3s include the opening cysteine and the closing phenylalanine or tryptophan. Fields, in order: D gene, clone size, V gene, J gene, CDR3 protein, CDR3 DNA. D genes are given only for firm matches. For some rows the clone size is stated as once, few or many, or as a class when expanded; others skip it.

D gene: NA; clone size: many; V gene: TRBV6-5; J gene: TRBJ1-1; CDR3 protein: CASSYLGGGQDTEAFF; CDR3 DNA: TGTGCCAGCAGTTACCTGGGCGGGGGCCAGGACACTGAAGCTTTCTTT
D gene: NA; clone size: once; V gene: TRBV30; J gene: TRBJ1-5; CDR3 protein: CAWSVFGDQPQHF; CDR3 DNA: TGTGCCTGGAGTGTATTTGGGGACCAGCCCCAGCATTTT
D gene: TRBD1; clone size: many; V gene: TRBV2; J gene: TRBJ1-5; CDR3 protein: CASSEFIGGTGVANQPQHF; CDR3 DNA: TGTGCCAGCAGTGAATTTATAGGGGGGACAGGGGTGGCCAATCAGCCCCAGCATTTT
D gene: NA; clone size: NA; V gene: TRBV10-3; J gene: TRBJ1-5; CDR3 protein: CATSVRIRGNQPQHF; CDR3 DNA: TGTGCCACCTCAGTAAGGATTCGCGGCAATCAGCCCCAGCATTTT
D gene: TRBD2; clone size: NA; V gene: TRBV6-2/TRBV6-3; J gene: TRBJ2-2; CDR3 protein: CASNHITSGGQDTGELFF; CDR3 DNA: TGTGCCAGCAACCACATCACTAGCGGGGGGCAAGACACCGGGGAGCTGTTTTTT
D gene: TRBD2; clone size: many; V gene: TRBV20-1; J gene: TRBJ2-2; CDR3 protein: CSARGLAGGLRELFF; CDR3 DNA: TGCAGTGCTCGGGGACTAGCGGGGGGGCTAAGGGAGCTGTTTTTT
D gene: TRBD2; clone size: few; V gene: TRBV28; J gene: TRBJ2-7; CDR3 protein: CASSSVDWREALYEQYF; CDR3 DNA: TGTGCCAGCAGTTCAGTCGACTGGCGGGAGGCTTTGTACGAGCAGTACTTC
D gene: NA; clone size: many; V gene: TRBV2; J gene: TRBJ1-3; CDR3 protein: CASTEQGRPGNTIYF; CDR3 DNA: TGTGCCAGCACCGAGCAGGGACGCCCTGGAAACACCATATATTTT
D gene: TRBD2; clone size: many; V gene: TRBV3-1; J gene: TRBJ2-5; CDR3 protein: CASSQLLTSGGAETQYF; CDR3 DNA: TGTGCCAGCAGCCAGCTCCTGACTAGCGGGGGGGCTGAGACCCAGTACTTC
D gene: NA; clone size: many; V gene: TRBV18; J gene: TRBJ2-7; CDR3 protein: CASSQNRDTRYEQYF; CDR3 DNA: TGTGCCAGCTCCCAGAACCGGGACACGCGCTACGAGCAGTACTTC
D gene: NA; clone size: many; V gene: TRBV6-2/TRBV6-3; J gene: TRBJ2-5; CDR3 protein: CASRNRGSETQYF; CDR3 DNA: TGTGCCAGCAGAAATCGGGGATCTGAGACCCAGTACTTC
D gene: TRBD2; clone size: many; V gene: TRBV12-5; J gene: TRBJ2-7; CDR3 protein: CASGSSGGDEQYF; CDR3 DNA: TGTGCTAGTGGTTCAAGCGGGGGGGACGAGCAGTACTTC
D gene: TRBD1; clone size: few; V gene: TRBV6-2/TRBV6-3; J gene: TRBJ2-3; CDR3 protein: CASSDGTGITDTQYF; CDR3 DNA: TGTGCCAGCAGCGACGGGACAGGGATTACAGATACGCAGTATTTT
D gene: NA; clone size: many; V gene: TRBV7-7; J gene: TRBJ2-2; CDR3 protein: CASSKTGGNPLLAGELFF; CDR3 DNA: TGTGCTAGCAGCAAAACCGGGGGTAACCCTTTATTGGCTGGGGAGCTGTTTTTT
D gene: NA; clone size: NA; V gene: TRBV6-5; J gene: TRBJ1-6; CDR3 protein: CASSYSQEGPNNSPLHF; CDR3 DNA: TGTGCCAGCAGTTACTCGCAGGAGGGACCGAATAATTCACCCCTCCACTTT
D gene: NA; clone size: few; V gene: TRBV20-1; J gene: TRBJ1-6; CDR3 protein: CSAQGVGAYNSPLHF; CDR3 DNA: TGCAGTGCCCAGGGAGTGGGGGCCTATAATTCACCCCTCCACTTT
D gene: NA; clone size: few; V gene: TRBV7-3; J gene: TRBJ1-6; CDR3 protein: CASSLSLSSPLHF; CDR3 DNA: TGTGCCAGCAGCTTAAGTCTGAGTTCACCCCTCCACTTT